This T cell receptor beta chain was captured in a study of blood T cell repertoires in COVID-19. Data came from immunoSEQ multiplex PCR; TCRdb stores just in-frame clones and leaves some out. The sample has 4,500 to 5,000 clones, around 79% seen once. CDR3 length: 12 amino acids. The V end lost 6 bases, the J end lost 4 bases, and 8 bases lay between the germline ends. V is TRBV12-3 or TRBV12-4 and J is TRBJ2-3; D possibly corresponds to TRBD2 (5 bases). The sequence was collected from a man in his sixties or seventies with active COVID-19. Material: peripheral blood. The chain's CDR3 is CASRRRPDTQYF. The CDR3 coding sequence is TGTGCCAGCAGGCGGAGGCCAGATACGCAGTATTTT.